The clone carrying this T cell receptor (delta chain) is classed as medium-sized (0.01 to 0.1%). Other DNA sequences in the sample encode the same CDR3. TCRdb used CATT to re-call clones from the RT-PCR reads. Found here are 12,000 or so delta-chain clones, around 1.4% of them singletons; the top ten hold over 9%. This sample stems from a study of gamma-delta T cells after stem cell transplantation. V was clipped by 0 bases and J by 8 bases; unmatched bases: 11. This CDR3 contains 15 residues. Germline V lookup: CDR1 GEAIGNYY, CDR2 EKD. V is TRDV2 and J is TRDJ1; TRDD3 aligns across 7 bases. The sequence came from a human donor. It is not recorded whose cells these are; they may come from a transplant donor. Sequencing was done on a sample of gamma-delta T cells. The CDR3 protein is CACDTLSVGDSKLIF. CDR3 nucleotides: TGTGCCTGTGACACCCTAAGCGTGGGGGACAGCAAACTCATCTTT.